These T cell receptor beta chains were read from a single sample in a study of beta chain features in type 1 diabetes. TCRdb keeps only in-frame clones here, not all; method: immunoSEQ multiplex PCR. This table holds about 140,000 clones, about 9.1% found once. The sequenced material came from central memory CD4+ T cells from blood. The receptor set was obtained from a woman aged 40-49 years in good health. The CDR3 runs from the conserved cysteine through the conserved F or W. D genes are given only for firm matches. Clone size is shown for a subset of rows, as once, few, many or a class of expanded clone.

CDR3nt | CDR3aa | abundance | j_gene | v_gene | d_gene
TGTGCCGGGAAGACTACAGGGGCACTTCTTCAGTATTTT | CAGKTTGALLQYF | few | TRBJ2-3 | TRBV2 | TRBD1
TGTGCCAGCTCAAGGGAGACAGGGTCTTGGCATGAGCAGTTCTTC | CASSRETGSWHEQFF | . | TRBJ2-1 | TRBV18 | TRBD1
TGTGCCAGCAGTCCCGGGGATAGGGGCTACACCTTC | CASSPGDRGYTF | . | TRBJ1-2 | TRBV6-5 | .
TGCAGCGTGGTGACGATAGGGACAGTCACGACGTGGGGCTACACCTTC | CSVVTIGTVTTWGYTF | few | TRBJ1-2 | TRBV29-1 | TRBD1
TGCGCCAGCGCGCCCGGGACTAGCGTCTACGAGCAGTACTTC | CASAPGTSVYEQYF | . | TRBJ2-7 | TRBV5-1 | TRBD2
TGTGCCAGCAGGCCCGCTGACAGGGTTTCACCCCTCCACTTT | CASRPADRVSPLHF | . | TRBJ1-6 | TRBV2 | TRBD1
TGTGCCAGCAGCCAAGCGTCTAGCGGCCCAGATACGCAGTATTTT | CASSQASSGPDTQYF | few | TRBJ2-3 | TRBV4-2 | TRBD2
TGTGCCAGCAGTCCGGGACAGAGAACTTACGAGCAGTACTTC | CASSPGQRTYEQYF | . | TRBJ2-7 | TRBV6-1 | TRBD1
TGTGCCAGCAGACCCACAGGAGGGGAAGCTTTCTTT | CASRPTGGEAFF | . | TRBJ1-1 | TRBV27 | .
TGTGCCAGCAGAGCATCACCGATGGACACTGAAGCTTTCTTT | CASRASPMDTEAFF | . | TRBJ1-1 | TRBV6-1 | .
TGCGCCAGCAGTCAACCAATCCGGGACAGCTATGGCTACACCTTC | CASSQPIRDSYGYTF | many | TRBJ1-2 | TRBV23-1 | TRBD1
TGTGCCAGCAGCTCCCGGGACAACAATGAGCAGTTCTTC | CASSSRDNNEQFF | few | TRBJ2-1 | TRBV7-6 | .
TGTGCCAGCAGCTTGGGACAGTCGAACACTGAAGCTTTCTTT | CASSLGQSNTEAFF | few | TRBJ1-1 | TRBV7-2 | TRBD1
TGTGCCATCACCTCCGGGACAGATACGAACACCGGGGAGCTGTTTTTT | CAITSGTDTNTGELFF | many | TRBJ2-2 | TRBV10-3 | TRBD1
TGTGCCAGCAGAGAACAGGGGCCATCCTACGAGCAGTACTTC | CASREQGPSYEQYF | . | TRBJ2-7 | TRBV2 | TRBD1
TGCGTGGCGGGGGACAATAATCAGCCCCAGCATTTT | CVAGDNNQPQHF | many | TRBJ1-5 | TRBV29-1 | .
TGCAGCGTTGAATCCCCGTTGAGGGATGAAGCTTTCTTT | CSVESPLRDEAFF | few | TRBJ1-1 | TRBV29-1 | .
TGCAGCGTTGCCCGACAGACCCAAGAGACCCAGTACTTC | CSVARQTQETQYF | few | TRBJ2-5 | TRBV29-1 | .
TGTGCCATCAGTGCAGGGACTAGGACAGGCAATGAGCAGTTCTTC | CAISAGTRTGNEQFF | . | TRBJ2-1 | TRBV10-3 | .
TGTGCCAGCAGCGTAGGCCTAGGGGACGAGCAGTACTTC | CASSVGLGDEQYF | . | TRBJ2-7 | TRBV9 | .
TGTGCCAGCGGAGGGCTCTATGGCTACACCTTC | CASGGLYGYTF | many | TRBJ1-2 | TRBV6-5 | .
TGTGCCAGCTCACCCTCCCGGGGTAGCGGGGCCTCAGAGGGAGAGCAGTACTTC | CASSPSRGSGASEGEQYF | many | TRBJ2-7 | TRBV18 | TRBD2
TGTGCCAGCAGCTTAGCTTTAGCGGGGGACGAGCAGTACTTC | CASSLALAGDEQYF | few | TRBJ2-7 | TRBV11-2 | TRBD2
TGCGCCAGCAGTCCTGGTGGGGCGGGGGCCCTACGCAAAATAAGGGACACAGACAATTCACCCCTCCACTTT | CASSPGGAGALRKIRDTDNSPLHF | few | TRBJ1-6 | TRBV23-1 | .
TGTGCCAGCTCACCGGCAGGGGGAACCTACGAGCAGTACTTC | CASSPAGGTYEQYF | few | TRBJ2-7 | TRBV18 | TRBD1
TGCGCCAGCAGCCCGCTGCCAGGGGAACAGCGCAAGAAGTTTGGCGAGCAGTACTTC | CASSPLPGEQRKKFGEQYF | . | TRBJ2-7 | TRBV4-1 | .
TGCGCCAGCAGCTTGGTGACAGGATCCCTGGACGGGGAGCTGTTTTTT | CASSLVTGSLDGELFF | few | TRBJ2-2 | TRBV5-1 | .
TGTGCCAGCAGCCTCCGCACTAGCGGGGGGGGACGAGAGACCCAGTACTTC | CASSLRTSGGGRETQYF | . | TRBJ2-5 | TRBV7-2 | TRBD2
TGTGCCAGCAGTGGGGGGATTAGCGGGTCTAACGAGCAGTACTTC | CASSGGISGSNEQYF | few | TRBJ2-7 | TRBV2 | TRBD2
TGTGCCAGCAGCCATTCCAGTCCGGGACAGGGGGCGCGTGGCTACACCTTC | CASSHSSPGQGARGYTF | many | TRBJ1-2 | TRBV4-2 | TRBD1
TGCGCCAGCAGCCAAGATCAGGGACAGGGGCCCTATGGCTACACCTTC | CASSQDQGQGPYGYTF | many | TRBJ1-2 | TRBV4-3 | TRBD1
TGTGCCAGCAGCCCGGACAGGGATGCTGGGGCCAACGTCCTGACTTTC | CASSPDRDAGANVLTF | few | TRBJ2-6 | TRBV2 | TRBD1
TGTGCCAGTAGGACCGACAGGGGGCTCGGCTCTGGGGCCAACGTCCTGACTTTC | CASRTDRGLGSGANVLTF | . | TRBJ2-6 | TRBV19 | TRBD1
TGCGCCAGCAGCTTGACCGGACAGAAATCCTCTGGAAACACCATATATTTT | CASSLTGQKSSGNTIYF | . | TRBJ1-3 | TRBV5-1 | .
TGTGCCAGCAGCTGGGTGGCGGCAGGGCGGACGAACACTGAAGCTTTCTTT | CASSWVAAGRTNTEAFF | . | TRBJ1-1 | TRBV11-2 | .
TGTGCCAGCAGAACAGGGGGGGGGCGGGAGCTGTTTTTT | CASRTGGGRELFF | few | TRBJ2-2 | TRBV6-5 | .
TGTGCCAGCAGCTCTACCAGGGTGTCCACAGATACGCAGTATTTT | CASSSTRVSTDTQYF | few | TRBJ2-3 | TRBV7-2 | .
TGTGCCAGCAGTTTAAGGCCAGGGGGCGCGTGGGGCGAGCAGTACTTC | CASSLRPGGAWGEQYF | . | TRBJ2-7 | TRBV27 | TRBD1
TGTGCCAGCTCACCACAGGGGTCCCCCTACGAGCAGTACTTC | CASSPQGSPYEQYF | . | TRBJ2-7 | TRBV18 | .
TGTGCCAGTAGTAGATTAGCGGGGGGGCGGCCAAATGAGCAGTTCTTC | CASSRLAGGRPNEQFF | . | TRBJ2-1 | TRBV19 | TRBD2
TGTGCCAGCAGACGACTAGCGAGGGATACGCAGTATTTT | CASRRLARDTQYF | . | TRBJ2-3 | TRBV11-2 | TRBD2
TGTGCCAGCAGTTTATTCAGGGGCACTAACTATGGCTACACCTTC | CASSLFRGTNYGYTF | . | TRBJ1-2 | TRBV6-5 | .
TGTGCCAGTATAGGGGAAACAGGGAATCGGGAAAAACTGTTTTTT | CASIGETGNREKLFF | . | TRBJ1-4 | TRBV19 | .
TGCGCCAGCAGTTACGATACTCCAGGGTCGGTTACTGGAAACACCATATATTTT | CASSYDTPGSVTGNTIYF | few | TRBJ1-3 | TRBV5-1 | .
TGTGCCAGCAGCCTATACGACTCGGGTTCACCCCTCCACTTT | CASSLYDSGSPLHF | few | TRBJ1-6 | TRBV7-2 | .
TGTGCCAGCTCTTCCGGACAGGAGAACCTCCACTTT | CASSSGQENLHF | few | TRBJ1-6 | TRBV18 | TRBD1
TGTGCCAGTAGAAAGTACGGGACAGGGGGCCCAAGGACGACATCAGATACGCAGTATTTT | CASRKYGTGGPRTTSDTQYF | . | TRBJ2-3 | TRBV19 | TRBD1
TGTGCCAGCAGAATTAGGACAGGGAGCTCCTACGAGCAGTACTTC | CASRIRTGSSYEQYF | . | TRBJ2-7 | TRBV2 | TRBD1
TGCGCCAGCAGCTTGGGGAACTCGGGGGGGGCGAGTGGCTACACCTTC | CASSLGNSGGASGYTF | . | TRBJ1-2 | TRBV5-1 | .
TGTGCCAGCCCGGACAGGGGGTTCGTTGCTTTCTTT | CASPDRGFVAFF | few | TRBJ1-1 | TRBV21-1 | .
TGTGCCAGCAGCCAAGATATCGGGGGAAAAAACTATGGCTACACCTTC | CASSQDIGGKNYGYTF | few | TRBJ1-2 | TRBV4-2 | .
TGTGCCAGCGGGGACAGTAGCAATCAGCCCCAGCATTTT | CASGDSSNQPQHF | few | TRBJ1-5 | TRBV2 | TRBD1
TGCGCCAGCAGCCAAGAACGACAGGGCCGCTATGGCTACACCTTC | CASSQERQGRYGYTF | few | TRBJ1-2 | TRBV4-3 | TRBD1
TGCAGCGTTGAATACATGGGGGCGAACACTGAAGCTTTCTTT | CSVEYMGANTEAFF | . | TRBJ1-1 | TRBV29-1 | .